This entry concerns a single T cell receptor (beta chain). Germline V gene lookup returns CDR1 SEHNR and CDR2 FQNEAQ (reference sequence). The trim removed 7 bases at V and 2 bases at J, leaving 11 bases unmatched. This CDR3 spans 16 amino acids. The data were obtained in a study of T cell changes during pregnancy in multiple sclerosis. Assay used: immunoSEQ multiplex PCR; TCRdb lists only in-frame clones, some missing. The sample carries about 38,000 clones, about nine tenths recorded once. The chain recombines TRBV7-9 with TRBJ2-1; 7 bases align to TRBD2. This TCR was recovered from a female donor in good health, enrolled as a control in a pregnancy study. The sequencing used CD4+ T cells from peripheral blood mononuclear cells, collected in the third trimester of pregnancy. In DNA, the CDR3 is TGTGCCAGCACCCCCTATGCGGGGAGGGCCTACAATGAGCAGTTCTTC. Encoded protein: CASTPYAGRAYNEQFF.